This T cell receptor beta chain came from a study of blood T cell repertoires in COVID-19. For the study at large: The samples span acute and convalescent COVID-19 from the United States, Italy and Spain. The analysed material was cDNA or gDNA that came from T cells, B-cell-depleted T cells, or PBMCs.

Original processing methods: Nucleated cell counts were estimated from reference gene primer amplification. Sequenced by immunoSEQ multiplex PCR; TCRdb stores in-frame clones only, minus some. V and J calls and clone size are as listed in that table; D and trimming were resolved from the DNA. There are over 200,000 clones in the sample; approximately 88% occur only once, and 27% lies in the top ten. The sequenced material came from peripheral blood. This TCR was sampled from a middle-aged man with acute or convalescent COVID-19.

CDR3 DNA: TGTGCCAGCAGCCCAGGGGGCTATGGCTACACCTTC. Its translation: CASSPGGYGYTF. V is TRBV7-8 and J is TRBJ1-2; 7 bases align to TRBD1. CDR3 length equals 12 residues. Germline trimming cut 5 bases from V and 4 bases from J; bases unmatched to any gene: 1. From germline, CDR1 is SGHVS and CDR2 FQNEAQ. The whole variable domain, remainder taken from reference TRBV7-8 and TRBJ1-2, is GAGVSQSPRYKVAKRGQDVALRCDPISGHVSLFWYQQALGQGPEFLTYFQNEAQLDKSGLPSDRFFAERPEGSVSTLKIQRTQQEDSAVYLCASSPGGYGYTFGSGTRLTVV.